This is a list of T cell receptor beta chains from one sample in a study of cytomegalovirus exposure and HLA in healthy donors. Assay: immunoSEQ multiplex PCR; the TCRdb copy retains only in-frame clones and omits some. The repertoire holds about 160,000 clones, with around 83% as singletons. The sample comprised PBMCs. The receptors shown here come from a girl aged 2 to 9 in good health and CMV-seropositive. The CDR3 runs from the conserved cysteine through the conserved F or W. A D gene is named only where the DNA matches it firmly. The size entry is marked missing in some rows and otherwise reads once, few, many or a size class.

CDR3: CASSLTSGYTGELFF; DNA: TGTGCCAGCAGCTTAACTAGCGGCTACACCGGGGAGCTGTTTTTT; V: TRBV7-3; D: NA; J: TRBJ2-2; size: NA
CDR3: CASSFVAGGYNEQFF; DNA: TGTGCCAGCAGTTTTGTAGCGGGGGGGTACAATGAGCAGTTCTTC; V: TRBV28; D: TRBD2; J: TRBJ2-1; size: NA
CDR3: CASSFNSNEQFF; DNA: TGCGCCAGCAGCTTTAATAGCAATGAGCAGTTCTTC; V: TRBV5-1; D: NA; J: TRBJ2-1; size: once
CDR3: CASSPIGGGSADTQYF; DNA: TGTGCCAGCAGCCCAATAGGAGGCGGGAGCGCAGATACGCAGTATTTT; V: TRBV7-3; D: TRBD2; J: TRBJ2-3; size: NA
CDR3: CASSLSGGNQPQHF; DNA: TGTGCCAGCAGTCTCTCCGGGGGCAATCAGCCCCAGCATTTT; V: TRBV6-5; D: NA; J: TRBJ1-5; size: NA
CDR3: CASEMSGFTDTQYF; DNA: TGTGCCAGTGAGATGAGCGGATTCACAGATACGCAGTATTTT; V: TRBV19; D: NA; J: TRBJ2-3; size: NA
CDR3: CSARDRETQYF; DNA: TGCAGTGCTAGAGACAGAGAGACCCAGTACTTC; V: TRBV20-1; D: NA; J: TRBJ2-5; size: NA
CDR3: CASSRLPGQDSSYEQYF; DNA: TGTGCCAGCAGTAGACTACCGGGACAGGATAGCTCATACGAGCAGTACTTC; V: TRBV27; D: TRBD1; J: TRBJ2-7; size: NA
CDR3: CASSVGPGPGNTIYF; DNA: TGTGCCAGCAGCGTAGGCCCAGGCCCTGGAAACACCATATATTTT; V: TRBV9; D: NA; J: TRBJ1-3; size: NA
CDR3: CASSLRGTNEKLFF; DNA: TGTGCCAGCAGCTTAAGAGGTACTAATGAAAAACTGTTTTTT; V: TRBV7-9; D: NA; J: TRBJ1-4; size: NA
CDR3: CAWSARTGGDTEAFF; DNA: TGTGCCTGGAGTGCCCGGACAGGGGGTGACACTGAAGCTTTCTTT; V: TRBV30; D: TRBD1; J: TRBJ1-1; size: NA
CDR3: CASSRAGVGDQPQHF; DNA: TGTGCCAGTAGTAGGGCGGGAGTTGGGGATCAGCCCCAGCATTTT; V: TRBV19; D: NA; J: TRBJ1-5; size: NA
CDR3: CASSWIGAQNYEQYF; DNA: TGTGCCAGCAGTTGGATAGGGGCTCAGAACTACGAGCAGTACTTC; V: TRBV27; D: NA; J: TRBJ2-7; size: NA
CDR3: CAIVPLGQYF; DNA: TGTGCTATCGTCCCGCTCGGGCAGTACTTC; V: TRBV12-5; D: NA; J: TRBJ2-7; size: few
CDR3: CASSGRDETGGTGNTIYF; DNA: TGTGCCAGCAGTGGACGGGACGAGACAGGGGGCACTGGAAACACCATATATTTT; V: TRBV2; D: TRBD1; J: TRBJ1-3; size: NA
CDR3: CASSSTGPAWETQYF; DNA: TGCGCCAGCAGCTCGACAGGGCCCGCTTGGGAGACCCAGTACTTC; V: TRBV5-1; D: TRBD1; J: TRBJ2-5; size: NA
CDR3: CASSLEGETENGETQYF; DNA: TGTGCCAGCAGCTTGGAGGGTGAGACGGAGAATGGGGAGACCCAGTACTTC; V: TRBV11-2; D: NA; J: TRBJ2-5; size: NA
CDR3: CASRTGLREKLFF; DNA: TGTGCCAGCCGAACAGGGTTGAGGGAAAAACTGTTTTTT; V: TRBV28; D: NA; J: TRBJ1-4; size: NA
CDR3: CAISEGEINEKLFF; DNA: TGTGCCATCAGTGAAGGAGAGATTAATGAAAAACTGTTTTTT; V: TRBV10-3; D: NA; J: TRBJ1-4; size: NA
CDR3: CASLRRSGRAFAQYF; DNA: TGTGCCAGCCTCAGGCGAAGCGGGAGGGCCTTTGCGCAGTATTTT; V: TRBV21-1; D: NA; J: TRBJ2-3; size: NA
CDR3: CATLPPGQGTHLSYEQYF; DNA: TGTGCCACCCTTCCCCCGGGACAGGGGACCCACCTCTCCTACGAGCAGTACTTC; V: TRBV28; D: TRBD1; J: TRBJ2-7; size: NA
CDR3: CARLLAGGPMGFGETQYF; DNA: TGTGCCCGCTTACTAGCGGGAGGGCCTATGGGTTTCGGAGAGACCCAGTACTTC; V: TRBV30; D: TRBD2; J: TRBJ2-5; size: NA
CDR3: CASRVGRGYGYTF; DNA: TGTGCCAGCAGGGTTGGGAGGGGCTATGGCTACACCTTC; V: TRBV6-1; D: NA; J: TRBJ1-2; size: NA
CDR3: CASSPTSGRRGEQFF; DNA: TGCGCCAGCAGCCCTACTAGCGGGAGGAGGGGTGAGCAGTTCTTC; V: TRBV5-1; D: TRBD2; J: TRBJ2-1; size: NA
CDR3: CASSYSSGTGLNTIYF; DNA: TGTGCCAGCAGTTATTCATCGGGGACAGGATTAAACACCATATATTTT; V: TRBV6-5; D: TRBD1; J: TRBJ1-3; size: NA
CDR3: CASSRYLNTGELFF; DNA: TGTGCCAGCAGCCGATACTTAAACACCGGGGAGCTGTTTTTT; V: TRBV7-2; D: NA; J: TRBJ2-2; size: NA
CDR3: CASNEGVQPQHF; DNA: TGTGCCAGCAACGAAGGGGTTCAGCCCCAGCATTTT; V: TRBV7-4; D: NA; J: TRBJ1-5; size: NA
CDR3: CASSLKRGGYTF; DNA: TGCGCCAGCAGCTTGAAAAGGGGGGGCTACACCTTC; V: TRBV5-1; D: NA; J: TRBJ1-2; size: NA
CDR3: CASSPTGSKNIQYF; DNA: TGTGCCAGCTCACCAACAGGGTCCAAAAACATTCAGTACTTC; V: TRBV18; D: NA; J: TRBJ2-4; size: once
CDR3: CASTREGGRGYGYTF; DNA: TGTGCCAGCACCAGGGAGGGGGGCAGGGGCTATGGCTACACCTTC; V: TRBV28; D: NA; J: TRBJ1-2; size: NA
CDR3: CASSDSGTREVSRQYF; DNA: TGTGCCAGCAGTGATAGTGGTACTAGAGAGGTTAGCAGGCAGTACTTC; V: TRBV2; D: NA; J: TRBJ2-7; size: few
CDR3: CASSGNPRLLYGYTF; DNA: TGTGCCAGCAGTGGAAACCCTAGGCTCCTCTATGGCTACACCTTC; V: TRBV6-1; D: NA; J: TRBJ1-2; size: NA
CDR3: CASSPINRGGYGYTF; DNA: TGTGCCAGCAGTCCCATCAACCGCGGGGGCTATGGCTACACCTTC; V: TRBV28; D: NA; J: TRBJ1-2; size: NA